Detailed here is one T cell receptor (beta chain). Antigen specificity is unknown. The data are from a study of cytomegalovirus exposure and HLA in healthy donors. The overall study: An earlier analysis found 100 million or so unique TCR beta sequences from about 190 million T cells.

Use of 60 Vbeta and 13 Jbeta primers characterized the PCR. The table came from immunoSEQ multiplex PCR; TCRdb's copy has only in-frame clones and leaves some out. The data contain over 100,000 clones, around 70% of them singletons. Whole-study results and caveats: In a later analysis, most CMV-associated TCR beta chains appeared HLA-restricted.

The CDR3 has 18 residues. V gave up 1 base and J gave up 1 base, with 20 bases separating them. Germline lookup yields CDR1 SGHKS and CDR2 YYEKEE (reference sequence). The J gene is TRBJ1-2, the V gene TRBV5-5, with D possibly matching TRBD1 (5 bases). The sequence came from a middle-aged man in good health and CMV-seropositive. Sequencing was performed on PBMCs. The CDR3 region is CASSLIRLTDGVNYGYTF. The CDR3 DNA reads TGTGCCAGCAGCTTGATACGTCTGACAGATGGCGTTAACTATGGCTACACCTTC. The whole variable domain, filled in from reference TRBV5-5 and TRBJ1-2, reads DAGVTQSPTHLIKTRGQQVTLRCSPISGHKSVSWYQQVLGQGPQFIFQYYEKEERGRGNFPDRFSARQFPNYSSELNVNALLLGDSALYLCASSLIRLTDGVNYGYTFGSGTRLTVV.